This entry lists 17 T cell receptor beta chains sequenced from one sample in a study of T cells after posttransplantation cyclophosphamide. The repertoire was sequenced with immunoSEQ multiplex PCR; TCRdb's copy has only in-frame clones and lacks some. The table lists tens of thousands of clones, with no singletons. Sequences were obtained from PBMCs. These receptors were collected from a woman between 45 and 60 years old in good health and a related stem cell transplant donor.

This clone was counted ten times or more. This sequence joins TRBV19 and TRBJ2-6; D gene ambiguous. The CDR3 totals 14 residues. Germline loops: CDR1 LNHDA, CDR2 SQIVND (reference sequence). The V end lost 3 bases, the J end lost 2 bases, and 5 bases lay between the germline ends. The CDR3 sequence: CASSILPGANVLTF. The CDR3 nucleotides read TGTGCCAGTAGTATCCTCCCTGGGGCCAACGTCCTGACTTTC.

V usage is TRBV5-1 and J usage is TRBJ2-7; the D gene is possibly TRBD2 (5 bases). V was shortened by 0 bases and J by 4 bases, with 17 bases between the two germline ends. CDR1 is SGHRS and CDR2 is YFSETQ in the germline V gene. CDR3 length equals 16 residues. CDR3 DNA sequence: TGCGCCAGCAGCTTGGCCCCGGGTCCGGGGAAGTACGAGCAGTACTTC. Its protein product is CASSLAPGPGKYEQYF.

Many counts were recorded for this clone. This chain links TRBV18 with TRBJ2-2; D is perhaps TRBD1 (5 bases). Between the trimmed V and J ends, which lost 0 bases and 4 bases, there was a span of 12 bases. The CDR3 length is 16 residues. The V gene's germline CDR1 is KGHSH and CDR2 LQKENI. The CDR3 nucleotides are TGTGCCAGCTCACCACCGGCAGGGTACAGCACCGGGGAGCTGTTTTTT. Protein: CASSPPAGYSTGELFF.

At least ten counts were recorded for this clone. The chain's CDR3 is CASSLDRADQPQHF. The CDR3 DNA is TGTGCCAGCAGTTTGGACAGGGCAGATCAGCCCCAGCATTTT. The rearrangement links TRBV2 to TRBJ1-5, with 8 bases fitting TRBD1. The V gene's germline CDR1 is SNHLY and CDR2 FYNNEI. The CDR3 totals 14 residues. Trimming removed 5 bases from V and 5 bases from J; junction bases left unmatched: 5.

This clone was detected ten times or more. This sequence joins TRBV5-8 and TRBJ2-5, with 9 bases aligning to TRBD1. J lost 4 bases, V lost 3 bases, and 10 bases had no gene match. The germline V gene has CDR1 SGHTS and CDR2 YDEGEE. The CDR3 loop spans 16 amino acids. CDR3 coding DNA: TGTGCCAGCAGCTGGGGAAACAGGGGGCGGCGAGAGACCCAGTACTTC. It translates to CASSWGNRGRRETQYF.

This clone has at least ten counts. The rearrangement uses TRBV9 and TRBJ2-2; 7 bases match TRBD1. The germline V gene encodes CDR1 SGDLS and CDR2 YYNGEE. After removal of 4 bases from V and 7 bases from J, the junction contained 16 bases not matched to a gene. This CDR3 has 17 residues. The DNA for the CDR3 is TGTGCCAGCAGCTCCGGTTCGGGACAGATAAGCTTCGGGGAGCTGTTTTTT. As protein: CASSSGSGQISFGELFF.

This clone has a handful of counts. The chain carries TRBV30 and TRBJ1-5; D remains unclear. In germline, CDR1 is GTSNPN, CDR2 SVGIG (reference sequence). The CDR3 covers 12 residues. Trimming took 0 bases from V and 9 from J, leaving 9 bases between them. The DNA of the CDR3 is TGTGCCTGGAGTGTCCCTCCGGGGCCCCAGCATTTT. This codes for CAWSVPPGPQHF.

This clone has a count of ten or more. The chain couples TRBV7-6 to TRBJ2-7; D remains unclear. The CDR3 is made up of 13 amino acids. V shed 2 bases and J shed 4 bases, with 9 bases lying between them. The V gene's germline CDR1 is SGHVS and CDR2 FNYEAQ. The CDR3 bases are TGTGCCAGCAGCTTAAGCAGGAGTTACGAGCAGTACTTC. Its protein is CASSLSRSYEQYF.

This clone was counted at least ten times. The rearrangement links TRBV7-9 to TRBJ2-3; D remains ambiguous. The CDR3 is made up of 12 amino acids. Trimming removed 1 base at V and 6 bases at J, with 5 bases between. Germline CDR1 reads SEHNR; CDR2 reads FQNEAQ (reference sequence). CDR3 sequence reads: CASSLVGDTQYF. CDR3 nucleotide sequence: TGTGCCAGCAGCTTAGTGGGCGATACGCAGTATTTT.

This clone was detected ten times or more. The V call is TRBV19, the J call TRBJ1-5; D not certain. V shed 3 bases and J shed 5 bases, with 8 bases lying between them. Germline V lookup: CDR1 LNHDA, CDR2 SQIVND (reference sequence). This CDR3 has 13 amino acids. This CDR3 is CASSMGRDQPQHF. The CDR3 DNA is TGTGCCAGTAGTATGGGTAGGGATCAGCCCCAGCATTTT.

This clone was seen ten or more times. The rearrangement joins TRBV28 to TRBJ2-7, with 8 bases aligning to TRBD1. The CDR3 loop spans 11 amino acids. With 8 bases clipped from V and 6 bases from J, the junction kept 3 bases outside the gene matches. CDR1 is MDHEN and CDR2 is SYDVKM in the germline V gene. The CDR3 DNA sequence: TGTGCCAGCCAGACAGGGGTCGAGCAGTACTTC. Its protein product is CASQTGVEQYF.

The table lists this clone with many counts. CDR3 coding DNA: TGTGCCAGCAGCCCCTTTAGCGGAAGTAAATACTTC. It is translated as CASSPFSGSKYF. The chain joins TRBV7-2 to TRBJ2-7; TRBD2 is a possible D gene (6 bases). Germline loops: CDR1 SGHTA, CDR2 FQGNSA. The CDR3 contains 12 residues. The V and J ends lost 5 bases and 13 bases respectively, with 18 bases between them.

The table lists this clone with a few counts. The rearrangement joins TRBV7-8 to TRBJ1-1, with D perhaps matching TRBD1 (5 bases). The V and J ends lost 5 bases and 0 bases respectively, with 16 bases between them. Germline V gene lookup returns CDR1 SGHVS and CDR2 FQNEAQ. The CDR3 has 16 amino acids. CDR3 sequence (DNA): TGTGCCAGCAGCCCCCGGGCGGGGACGCTGAACACTGAAGCTTTCTTT. It is translated as CASSPRAGTLNTEAFF.

In this sample, this clone turned up many times. The rearrangement uses TRBV5-1 and TRBJ2-3; 8 bases match TRBD2. V lost 6 bases to trimming and J lost 1 base; unmatched junction nucleotides: 7. There are 15 residues in the CDR3. Germline lookup yields CDR1 SGHRS and CDR2 YFSETQ. The CDR3 nucleotides read TGCGCCAGCACGTTCAAAGCGGGGGGCACAGATACGCAGTATTTT. Amino acids: CASTFKAGGTDTQYF. Drawing the rest from reference TRBV5-1 and TRBJ2-3, the complete variable domain is KAGVTQTPRYLIKTRGQQVTLSCSPISGHRSVSWYQQTPGQGLQFLFEYFSETQRNKGNFPGRFSGRQFSNSRSEMNVSTLELGDSALYLCASTFKAGGTDTQYFGPGTRLTVL.

The chain joins TRBV29-1 to TRBJ2-1; 8 bases are shared with TRBD1. The length of the CDR3 is 16 residues. The V gene's germline CDR1 is SQVTM and CDR2 ANQGSEA. Losses at the gene ends were 2 bases for V and 0 bases for J; bases not matched to a gene: 6. This CDR3 is CSVETGTGSSYNEQFF. CDR3 sequence (DNA): TGCAGCGTTGAAACAGGGACAGGAAGCTCCTACAATGAGCAGTTCTTC.

The chain uses TRBV9 and TRBJ2-7; 7 positions match TRBD1. The CDR3 spans 14 residues. V gave up 1 base and J gave up 5 bases; unmatched junction bases: 6. CDR1 and CDR2 (germline): SGDLS, YYNGEE. CDR3 sequence: CASSVTGAENEQYF. CDR3 sequence (DNA): TGTGCCAGCAGCGTAACAGGGGCGGAGAACGAGCAGTACTTC.

This clone was picked up many times. The chain has TRBV24-1 and TRBJ1-3; D might be TRBD1 (5 bases). V dropped 2 bases and J dropped 4 bases, with 14 bases sitting between them. The germline V gene has CDR1 KGHDR and CDR2 SFDVKD. The CDR3 totals 16 residues. CDR3 residues: CATSDSGPGRGNTIYF. The CDR3, as DNA: TGTGCCACCAGTGATTCTGGGCCAGGGAGAGGAAACACCATATATTTT.